This note documents a single TCR beta chain sequence. This sample is drawn from a study of blood T cell repertoires in COVID-19. Across the study: In each case, the material was cDNA or gDNA derived from T cells, B-cell-depleted T cells, or PBMCs.

In the authors' workflow: Nucleated cell counts were estimated from reference gene primer amplification. Produced via immunoSEQ multiplex PCR; TCRdb's table is partial and in-frame only. The V and J calls and clone size come from that table; D and trimming were worked out from the DNA. The repertoire holds roughly 500,000 clones, with 89% as singletons. Trimming shortened V by 3 bases and J by 5 bases, and 18 bases separated the two germline ends. The CDR3 has 16 residues. Per the germline V gene, CDR1 is SGHRS and CDR2 is YFSETQ. The chain joins TRBV5-1 to TRBJ2-1; D is unresolved. The sequenced sample was peripheral blood. This clonotype was sampled from a man between 18 and 29 years old with COVID-19, enrolled during active disease. CDR3 sequence reads: CASSSSNTELDNEQFF. The DNA for the CDR3 is TGCGCCAGCAGCTCGTCGAACACCGAATTGGACAATGAGCAGTTCTTC.